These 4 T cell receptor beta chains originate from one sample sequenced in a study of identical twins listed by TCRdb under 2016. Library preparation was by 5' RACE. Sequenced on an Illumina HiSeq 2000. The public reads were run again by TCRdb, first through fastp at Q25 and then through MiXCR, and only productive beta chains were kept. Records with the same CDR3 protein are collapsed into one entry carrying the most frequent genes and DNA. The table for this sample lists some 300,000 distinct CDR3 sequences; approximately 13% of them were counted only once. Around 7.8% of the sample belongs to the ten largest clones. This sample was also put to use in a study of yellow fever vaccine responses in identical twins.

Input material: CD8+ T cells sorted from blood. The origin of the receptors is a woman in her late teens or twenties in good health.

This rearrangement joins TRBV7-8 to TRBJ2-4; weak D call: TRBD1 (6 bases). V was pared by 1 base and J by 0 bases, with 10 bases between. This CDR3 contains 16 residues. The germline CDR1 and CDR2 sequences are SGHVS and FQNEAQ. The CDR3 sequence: CASSLEGGLAKNIQYF. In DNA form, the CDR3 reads TGTGCCAGCAGCTTAGAAGGGGGTCTAGCCAAAAACATTCAGTACTTC.

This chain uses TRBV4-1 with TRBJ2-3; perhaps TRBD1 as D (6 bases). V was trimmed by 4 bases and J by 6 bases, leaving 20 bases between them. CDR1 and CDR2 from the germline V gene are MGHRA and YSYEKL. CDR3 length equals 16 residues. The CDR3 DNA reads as TGCGCCAGCAGCCCCCAAGGGGGAACCTCGTGGGATACGCAGTATTTT. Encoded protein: CASSPQGGTSWDTQYF.

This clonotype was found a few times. In DNA, the CDR3 is TGTGCCAGCAGCCTGACACCGAGCTCCTACAATGAGCAGTTCTTC. Translated: CASSLTPSSYNEQFF. The chain carries TRBV5-5 and TRBJ2-1; D is undetermined. The V and J ends lost 4 bases and 0 bases respectively, with 11 bases between them. The CDR3 extends over 15 amino acids. The V gene's germline CDR1 is SGHKS and CDR2 YYEKEE (reference sequence).

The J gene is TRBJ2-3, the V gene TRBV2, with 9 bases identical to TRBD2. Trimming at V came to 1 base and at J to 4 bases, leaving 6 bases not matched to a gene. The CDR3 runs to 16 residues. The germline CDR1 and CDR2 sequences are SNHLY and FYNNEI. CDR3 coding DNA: TGTGCCAGCAGTGAAGTTGGCGGGAGGGCCCCAGATACGCAGTATTTT. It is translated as CASSEVGGRAPDTQYF.